This T cell receptor beta chain was obtained from a study of T cell responses to AZD1222 COVID-19 vaccine. Study in general: Second doses at about 4 or about 12 weeks were pooled.

Trimming took off 3 bases at V and 1 base at J, with 6 bases between the two ends. CDR3 size: 12 residues. Germline V gene lookup returns CDR1 DFQATT and CDR2 SNEGSKA (reference sequence). TCRdb's table, derived via immunoSEQ multiplex PCR, lists solely in-frame clones and lacks some. In the table there are approximately 98,000 clones, roughly 86% of which are singletons. The chain is built from TRBV20-1 and TRBJ1-2; D is ambiguous. The sample in question was peripheral blood, obtained on day 0 of AZD1222 vaccination. The sequence derives from an adult in good health. The CDR3 sequence is CSASLVNYGYTF. As DNA, the CDR3 is TGCAGTGCTAGTTTGGTTAACTATGGCTACACCTTC.